The present T cell receptor (beta chain) was sequenced within a study of persistence of HIV-infected CD4 T cells. About the study: Blood samples, up to roughly 200 mL, came from multiple time points, except a couple of leukapheresis donors sampled once.

Nonspecific anti-CD3/anti-CD28 bead stimulation represents the broad CD4+ T cell repertoire. Sorting of responding CD4+ T cells relied on upregulated CD40 ligand together with CD69. CD8-depleted PBMCs were stimulated 15 to 20 hours with anti-CD28/CD49d costimulation, CD40-blocking antibody and enfuvirtide. Sequencing used immunoSEQ version 4 in survey mode. Profiling relied on immunoSEQ multiplex PCR, and the TCRdb table lists in-frame clones only, not all of them. The sample lists 35,000 to 50,000 clones; roughly 92% were seen once. CDR1 SGHTA and CDR2 FQGNSA come from the germline V gene. V lost 5 bases and J 1 base, leaving 15 bases between the germline ends. This CDR3 comprises 15 residues. As to this clone: Its specificity is unknown.

Study outcomes and limitations: Antigen-responding cells were enriched for degenerate expanded CDR3beta sequences. CMV- and Gag-responding cells had lower TCRbeta richness than CD3/CD28-responding cells.

Sequences were derived from CD4+ T cells sorted from PBMCs after roughly 18-hour stimulation, sampled from a patient who received antiretroviral therapy. The J gene is TRBJ2-7, the V gene TRBV7-2, with D possibly being TRBD2 (5 bases). The origin of this receptor is an adult man with HIV who was CMV-seropositive. The CDR3 DNA follows: TGTGCCAGCAGCCCATTCATTGAGGGTTCCTACGAGCAGTACTTC. It translates to CASSPFIEGSYEQYF.